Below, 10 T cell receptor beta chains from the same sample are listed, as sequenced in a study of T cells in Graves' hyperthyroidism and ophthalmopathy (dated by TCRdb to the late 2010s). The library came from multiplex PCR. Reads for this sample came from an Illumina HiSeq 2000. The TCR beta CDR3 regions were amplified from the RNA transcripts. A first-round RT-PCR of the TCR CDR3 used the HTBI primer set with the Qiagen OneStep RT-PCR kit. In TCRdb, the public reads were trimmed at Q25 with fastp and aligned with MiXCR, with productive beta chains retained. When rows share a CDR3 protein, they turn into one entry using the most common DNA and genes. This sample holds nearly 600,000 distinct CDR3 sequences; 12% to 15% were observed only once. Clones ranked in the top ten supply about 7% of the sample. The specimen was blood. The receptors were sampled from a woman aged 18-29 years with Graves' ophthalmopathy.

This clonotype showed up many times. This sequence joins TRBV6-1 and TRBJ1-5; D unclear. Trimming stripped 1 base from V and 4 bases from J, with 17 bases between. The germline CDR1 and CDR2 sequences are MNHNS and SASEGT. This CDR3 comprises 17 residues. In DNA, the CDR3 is TGTGCCAGCAGTGAAGTAGAAAGTAGGCACCAAAATCAGCCCCAGCATTTT. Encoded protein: CASSEVESRHQNQPQHF.

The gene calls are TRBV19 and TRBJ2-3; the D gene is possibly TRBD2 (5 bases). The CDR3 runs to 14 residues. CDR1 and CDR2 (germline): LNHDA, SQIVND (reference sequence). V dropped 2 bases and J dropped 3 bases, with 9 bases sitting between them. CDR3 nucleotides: TGTGCCAGTAGTATAAGGGAGCTAACAGATACGCAGTATTTT. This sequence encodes CASSIRELTDTQYF.

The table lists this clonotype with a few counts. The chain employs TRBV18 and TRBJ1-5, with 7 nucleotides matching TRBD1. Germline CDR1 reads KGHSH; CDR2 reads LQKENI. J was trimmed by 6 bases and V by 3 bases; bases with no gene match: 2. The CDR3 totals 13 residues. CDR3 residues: CASSPTGFQPQHF. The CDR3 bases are TGTGCCAGCTCACCGACAGGGTTTCAGCCCCAGCATTTT.

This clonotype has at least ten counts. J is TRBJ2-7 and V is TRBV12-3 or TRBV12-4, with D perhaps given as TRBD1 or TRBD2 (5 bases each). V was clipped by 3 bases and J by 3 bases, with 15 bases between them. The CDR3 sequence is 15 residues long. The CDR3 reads CASSFPRGRFYEQYF. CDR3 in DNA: TGTGCCAGCAGTTTTCCCCGGGGACGGTTCTACGAGCAGTACTTC.

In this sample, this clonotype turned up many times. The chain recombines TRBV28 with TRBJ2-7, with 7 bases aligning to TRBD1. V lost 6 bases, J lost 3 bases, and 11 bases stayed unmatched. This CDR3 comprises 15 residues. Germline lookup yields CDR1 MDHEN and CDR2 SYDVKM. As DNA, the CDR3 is TGTGCCAGCAGCCCTTCCCAACAGGGGATCTACGAGCAGTACTTC. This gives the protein CASSPSQQGIYEQYF.

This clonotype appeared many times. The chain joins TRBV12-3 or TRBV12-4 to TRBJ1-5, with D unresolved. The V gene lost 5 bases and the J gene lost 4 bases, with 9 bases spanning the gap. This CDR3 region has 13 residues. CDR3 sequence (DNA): TGTGCCAGCAGTCCGCAACAAAATCAGCCCCAGCATTTT. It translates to CASSPQQNQPQHF.

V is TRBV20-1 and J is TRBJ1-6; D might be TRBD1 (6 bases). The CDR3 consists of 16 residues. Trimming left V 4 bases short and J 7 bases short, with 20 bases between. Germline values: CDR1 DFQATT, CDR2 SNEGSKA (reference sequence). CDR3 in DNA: TGCAGTGCTACCCCCCGACAGGCCTTTGGAAATTCACCCCTCCACTTT. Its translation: CSATPRQAFGNSPLHF.

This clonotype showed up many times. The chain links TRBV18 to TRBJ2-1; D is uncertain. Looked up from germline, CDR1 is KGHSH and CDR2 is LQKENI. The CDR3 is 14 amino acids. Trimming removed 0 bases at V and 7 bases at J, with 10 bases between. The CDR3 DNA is TGTGCCAGCTCACCACCTAGGATCACTAATGAGCAGTTCTTC. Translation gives CASSPPRITNEQFF.

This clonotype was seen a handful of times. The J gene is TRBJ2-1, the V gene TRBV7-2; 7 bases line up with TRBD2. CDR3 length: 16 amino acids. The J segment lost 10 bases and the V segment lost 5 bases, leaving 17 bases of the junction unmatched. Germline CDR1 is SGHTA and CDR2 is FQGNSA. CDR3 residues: CASSVRGGSSLLEQFF. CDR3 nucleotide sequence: TGTGCCAGCAGCGTAAGGGGCGGGAGTTCTCTGTTGGAGCAGTTCTTC.

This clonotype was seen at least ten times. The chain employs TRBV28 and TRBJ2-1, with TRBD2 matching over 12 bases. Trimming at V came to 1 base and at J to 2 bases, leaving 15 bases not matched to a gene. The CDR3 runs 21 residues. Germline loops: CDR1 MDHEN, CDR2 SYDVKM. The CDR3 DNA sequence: TGTGCCAGCAGTTTATATGGAATCGGTCGGACTAGCGGGATACCCTACAATGAGCAGTTCTTC. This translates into CASSLYGIGRTSGIPYNEQFF.